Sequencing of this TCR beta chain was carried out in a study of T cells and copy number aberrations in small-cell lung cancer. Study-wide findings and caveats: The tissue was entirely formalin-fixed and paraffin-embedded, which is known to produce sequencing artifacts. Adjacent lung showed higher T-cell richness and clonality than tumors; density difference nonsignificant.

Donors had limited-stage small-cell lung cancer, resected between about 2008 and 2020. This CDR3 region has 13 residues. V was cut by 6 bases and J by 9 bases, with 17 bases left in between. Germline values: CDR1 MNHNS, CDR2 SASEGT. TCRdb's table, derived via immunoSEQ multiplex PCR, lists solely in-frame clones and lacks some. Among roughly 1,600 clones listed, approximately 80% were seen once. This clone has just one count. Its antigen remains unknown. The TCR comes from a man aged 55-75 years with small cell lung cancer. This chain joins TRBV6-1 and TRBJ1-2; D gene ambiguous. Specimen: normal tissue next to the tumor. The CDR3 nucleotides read TGTGCCAGCAGCGAAACCCTAGAGCGCCGCTACACCTTC. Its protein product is CASSETLERRYTF.